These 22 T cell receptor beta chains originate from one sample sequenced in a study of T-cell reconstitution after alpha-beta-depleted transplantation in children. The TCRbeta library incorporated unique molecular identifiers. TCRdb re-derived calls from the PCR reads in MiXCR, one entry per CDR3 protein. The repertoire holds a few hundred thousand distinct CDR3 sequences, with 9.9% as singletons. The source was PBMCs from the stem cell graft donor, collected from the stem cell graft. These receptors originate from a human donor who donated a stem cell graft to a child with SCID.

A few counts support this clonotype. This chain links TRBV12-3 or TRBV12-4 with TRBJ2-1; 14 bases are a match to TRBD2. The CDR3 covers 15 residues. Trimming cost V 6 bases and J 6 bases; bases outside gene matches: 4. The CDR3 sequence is CASRTSGGVLNEQFF. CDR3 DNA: TGTGCCAGCAGGACTAGCGGGGGGGTTCTCAATGAGCAGTTCTTC.

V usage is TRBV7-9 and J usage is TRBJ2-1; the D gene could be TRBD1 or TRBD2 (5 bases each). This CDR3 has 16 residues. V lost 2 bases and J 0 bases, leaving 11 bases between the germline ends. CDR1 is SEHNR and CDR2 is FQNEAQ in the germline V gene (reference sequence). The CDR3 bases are TGTGCCAGCAGCTTAAGTGCAGGGAGCTCCTACAATGAGCAGTTCTTC. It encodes CASSLSAGSSYNEQFF.

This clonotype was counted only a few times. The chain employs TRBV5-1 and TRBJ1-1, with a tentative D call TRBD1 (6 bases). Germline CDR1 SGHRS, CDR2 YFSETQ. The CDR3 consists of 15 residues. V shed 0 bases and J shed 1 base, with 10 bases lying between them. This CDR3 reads CASSLADRPNTEAFF. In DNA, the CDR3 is TGCGCCAGCAGCTTGGCCGACAGGCCGAACACTGAAGCTTTCTTT.

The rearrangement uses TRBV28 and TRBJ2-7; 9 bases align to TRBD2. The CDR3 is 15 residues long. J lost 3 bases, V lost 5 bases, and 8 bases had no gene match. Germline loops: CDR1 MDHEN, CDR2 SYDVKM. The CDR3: CASSPREGYRYEQYF. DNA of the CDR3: TGTGCCAGCAGTCCGCGGGAGGGCTACCGCTACGAGCAGTACTTC. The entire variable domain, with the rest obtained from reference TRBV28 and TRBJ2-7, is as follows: DVKVTQSSRYLVKRTGEKVFLECVQDMDHENMFWYRQDPGLGLRLIYFSYDVKMKEKGDIPEGYSVSREKKERFSLILESASTNQTSMYLCASSPREGYRYEQYFGPGTRLTVT.

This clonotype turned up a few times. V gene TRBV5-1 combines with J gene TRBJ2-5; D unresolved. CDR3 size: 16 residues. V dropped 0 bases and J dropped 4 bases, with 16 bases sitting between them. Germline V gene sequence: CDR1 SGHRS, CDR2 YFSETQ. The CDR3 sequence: CASSLAVGTGAETQYF. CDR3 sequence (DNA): TGCGCCAGCAGCTTGGCGGTAGGCACCGGAGCAGAGACCCAGTACTTC.

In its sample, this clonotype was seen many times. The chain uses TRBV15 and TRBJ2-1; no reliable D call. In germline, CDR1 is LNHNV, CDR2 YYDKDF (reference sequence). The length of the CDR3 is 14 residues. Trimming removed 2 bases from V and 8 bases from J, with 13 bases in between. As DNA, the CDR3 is TGTGCCACCAGCAGAAACCGTGCTCCCCATGAGCAGTTCTTC. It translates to CATSRNRAPHEQFF.

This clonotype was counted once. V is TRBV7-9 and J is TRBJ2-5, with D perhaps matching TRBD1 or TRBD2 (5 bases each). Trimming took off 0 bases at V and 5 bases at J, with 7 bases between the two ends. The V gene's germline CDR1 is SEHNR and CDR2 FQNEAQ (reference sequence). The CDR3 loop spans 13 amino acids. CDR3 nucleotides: TGTGCCAGCAGCTTAGCCGAGGGGGAGACCCAGTACTTC. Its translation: CASSLAEGETQYF.

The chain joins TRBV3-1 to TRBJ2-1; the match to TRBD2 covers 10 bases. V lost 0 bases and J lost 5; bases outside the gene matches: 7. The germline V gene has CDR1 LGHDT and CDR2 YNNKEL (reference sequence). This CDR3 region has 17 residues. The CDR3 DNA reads TGTGCCAGCAGCCAAGACGACTTAGGACTAGCGGACAATGAGCAGTTCTTC. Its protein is CASSQDDLGLADNEQFF.

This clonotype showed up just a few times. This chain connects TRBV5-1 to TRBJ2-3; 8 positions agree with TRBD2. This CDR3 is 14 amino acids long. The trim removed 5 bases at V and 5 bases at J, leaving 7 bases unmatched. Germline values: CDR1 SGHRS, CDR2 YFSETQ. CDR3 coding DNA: TGCGCCAGCAGTCCCCGGGGGGGTCAAGATACGCAGTATTTT. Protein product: CASSPRGGQDTQYF.

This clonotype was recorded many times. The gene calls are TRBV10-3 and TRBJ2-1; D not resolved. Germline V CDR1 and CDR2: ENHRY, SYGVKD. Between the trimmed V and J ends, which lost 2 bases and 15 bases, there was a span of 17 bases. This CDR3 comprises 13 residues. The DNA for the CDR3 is TGTGCCATCAGTGAGGTCGGGCAAGACGGTGCGTTCTTC. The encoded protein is CAISEVGQDGAFF.

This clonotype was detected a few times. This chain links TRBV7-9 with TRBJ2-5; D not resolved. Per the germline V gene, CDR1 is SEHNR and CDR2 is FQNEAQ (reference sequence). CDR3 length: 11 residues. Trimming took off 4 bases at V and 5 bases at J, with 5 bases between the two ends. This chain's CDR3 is CASSSLETQYF. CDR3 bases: TGTGCCAGCAGCTCCCTGGAGACCCAGTACTTC.

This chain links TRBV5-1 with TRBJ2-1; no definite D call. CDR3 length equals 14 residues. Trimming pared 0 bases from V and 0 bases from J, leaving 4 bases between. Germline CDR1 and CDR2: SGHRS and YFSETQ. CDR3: CASSLDTSYNEQFF. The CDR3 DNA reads TGCGCCAGCAGCTTGGATACCTCCTACAATGAGCAGTTCTTC.

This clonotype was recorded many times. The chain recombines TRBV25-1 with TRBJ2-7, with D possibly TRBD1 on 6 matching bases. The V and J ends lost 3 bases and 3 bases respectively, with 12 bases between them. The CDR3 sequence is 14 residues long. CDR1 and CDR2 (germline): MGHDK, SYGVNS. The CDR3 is CASSESGDNYEQYF. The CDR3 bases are TGTGCCAGCAGTGAGTCCGGGGACAACTACGAGCAGTACTTC.

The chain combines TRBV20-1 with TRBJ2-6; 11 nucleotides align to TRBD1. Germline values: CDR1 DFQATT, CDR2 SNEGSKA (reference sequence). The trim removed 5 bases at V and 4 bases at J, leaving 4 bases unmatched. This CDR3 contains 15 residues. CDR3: CSARTGGSGANVLTF. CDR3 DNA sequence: TGCAGTGCTCGGACAGGGGGCTCGGGGGCCAACGTCCTGACTTTC.

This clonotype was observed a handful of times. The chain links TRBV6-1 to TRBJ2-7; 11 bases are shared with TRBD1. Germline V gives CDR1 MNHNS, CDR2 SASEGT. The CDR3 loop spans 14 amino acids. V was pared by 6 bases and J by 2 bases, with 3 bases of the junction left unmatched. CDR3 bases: TGTGCCAGCAGGACGGGACAGGGGGCCTACGAGCAGTACTTC. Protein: CASRTGQGAYEQYF.

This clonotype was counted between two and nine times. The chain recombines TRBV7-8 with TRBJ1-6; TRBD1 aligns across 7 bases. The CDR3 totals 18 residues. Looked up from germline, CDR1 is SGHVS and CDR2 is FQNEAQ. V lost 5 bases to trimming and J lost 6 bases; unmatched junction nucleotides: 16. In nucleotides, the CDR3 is TGTGCCAGCAGCGCAAGTAGTCCAGGGGGGGCCTTTAATTCACCCCTCCACTTT. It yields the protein CASSASSPGGAFNSPLHF.

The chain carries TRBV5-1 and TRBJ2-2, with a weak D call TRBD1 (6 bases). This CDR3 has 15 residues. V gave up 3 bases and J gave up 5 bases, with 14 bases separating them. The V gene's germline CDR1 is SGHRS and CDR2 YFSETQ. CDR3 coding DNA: TGCGCCAGCAGCTCCGGGGACAATTGGACCGGGGAGCTGTTTTTT. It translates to CASSSGDNWTGELFF.

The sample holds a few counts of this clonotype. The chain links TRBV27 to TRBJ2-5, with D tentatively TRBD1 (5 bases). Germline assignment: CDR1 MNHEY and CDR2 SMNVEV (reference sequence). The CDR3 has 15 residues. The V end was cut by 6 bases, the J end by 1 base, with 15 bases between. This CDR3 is CASSVDRRAQETQYF. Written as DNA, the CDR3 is TGTGCCAGCAGCGTCGACAGAAGAGCCCAAGAGACCCAGTACTTC.

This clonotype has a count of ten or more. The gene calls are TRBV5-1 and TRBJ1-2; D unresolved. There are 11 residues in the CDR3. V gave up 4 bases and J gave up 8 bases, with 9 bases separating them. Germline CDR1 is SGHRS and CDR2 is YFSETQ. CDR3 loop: CASSNQRGYTF. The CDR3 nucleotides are TGCGCCAGCAGCAACCAGAGAGGCTACACCTTC.

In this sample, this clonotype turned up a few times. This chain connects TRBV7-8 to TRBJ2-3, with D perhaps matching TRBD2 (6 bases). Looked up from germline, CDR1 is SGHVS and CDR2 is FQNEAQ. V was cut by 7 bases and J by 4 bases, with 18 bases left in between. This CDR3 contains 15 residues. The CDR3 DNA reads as TGTGCCAGCACCCCGGTGGGTAGCGGCGCAGATACGCAGTATTTT. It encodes CASTPVGSGADTQYF.

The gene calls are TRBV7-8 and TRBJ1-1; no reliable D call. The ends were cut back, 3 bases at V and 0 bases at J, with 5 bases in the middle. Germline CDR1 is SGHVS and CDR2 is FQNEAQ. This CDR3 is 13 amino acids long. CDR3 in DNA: TGTGCCAGCAGCTTTTATATGAACACTGAAGCTTTCTTT. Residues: CASSFYMNTEAFF.

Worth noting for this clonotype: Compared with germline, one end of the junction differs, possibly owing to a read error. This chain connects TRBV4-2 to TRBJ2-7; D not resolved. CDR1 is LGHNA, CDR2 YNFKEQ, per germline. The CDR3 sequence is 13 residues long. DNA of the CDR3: TGTGCCAGCAGCCAGCAGCCTTCCTACGAGCAGCACTTC. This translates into CASSQQPSYEQHF.